This TCR beta chain was captured by sequencing in a study of Ad26.COV2.S vaccination and SARS-CoV-2 variants (dated by TCRdb to the early 2020s). With respect to the entire study: Donors in the vaccine arm were drawn from COV1001, a phase I-IIa trial of Ad26.COV2.S in healthy adults that was multicentre, randomized, double-blind and placebo-controlled. Ad26.COV2.S was administered intramuscularly at 5 x 10^10 or 1 x 10^11 viral particles, either as a single shot or as two shots given 56 days apart. TCRbeta repertoire sequencing served as the tool for gauging how specific and how broad the SARS-CoV-2-reactive T cell receptors were following Ad26.COV2.S vaccination. The TCR-sequenced set comprised around 32 samples: about 19 Ad26.COV2.S vaccine recipients, 5 placebo recipients and 8 SARS-CoV-2 convalescent individuals. Trial participants were randomized into five groups of five: low-dose or high-dose Ad26.COV2.S given once or twice, or placebo on both occasions. Investigators remained blinded to trial group allocation during experiments and outcome assessment.

The treatment or condition label here, explained by the study, means: around 19 received Ad26.COV2.S at low or high dose, single or two shots; several received placebo; per-sample allocation not given. For vaccine and placebo recipients, repertoires were sequenced using samples collected on day 63 after the first injection. Between 29 July and 7 August 2020, Cohort 1b enrolled some 25 adults aged 18-55 years at one site in Boston, USA. Ad26.COV2.S was a replication-incompetent adenovirus type 26 vector expressing a prefusion-stabilized SARS-CoV-2 spike protein from the original Wuhan strain. Study-wide findings and limitations: It was noted by the authors that total T cell responses may have been underestimated by the TCR breadth and depth analyses. Vaccine and placebo recipients had comparable non-spike TCR breadth, which fits with the vaccine containing only spike. After vaccination, spike-specific CD8+ and CD4+ T cell responses were reported to show substantial breadth. Spike-specific TCR breadth was higher in Ad26.COV2.S recipients than in placebo recipients (P = 0.0014). Comparing responses between vaccine doses or regimens was not something the study was powered to do.

As to this clone: This clone's antigen is unknown. No quality values exist for individual bases; no much larger clone is one base distant.

Inclusive of the bounding cysteine and phenylalanine, the CDR3 is 14 residues long. The read is trimmed to its CDR3 DNA, 42 bases read in frame from base 1. The germline V gene supplies CDR1 KGHSH and CDR2 LQKENI. V ends up 3 bases short and J 9 bases short, with an unmatched junction base count of 4. TCRbeta CDR3 regions were sequenced with the immunoSEQ Assay. After extraction, genomic DNA underwent amplification by bias-controlled multiplex PCR, followed by high-throughput sequencing. Per the authors' processing: To quantify the absolute abundance of every unique TCRbeta CDR3 region, sequences were collapsed and filtered. T cell fraction was estimated by normalization of TCRbeta template counts to usable DNA, with usable DNA being measured through amplification of reference genes present in all nucleated cells. Repertoire TCRs were annotated as SARS-CoV-2-specific by exact matching of V gene, CDR3 amino acid sequence and J gene to a known reactive TCR set. The reference SARS-CoV-2 TCR set was obtained from MIRA and was filtered for enrichment in COVID-19-positive ImmuneCODE repertoires, whereby public or cross-reactive TCRs were removed. Drawing on the MIRA antigens, annotated TCRs were analysed further at the level of specific ORF or position within ORF. Depth was the summed frequency of annotated unique rearrangements, while breadth was defined as annotated unique rearrangements over total unique productive rearrangements. TCR breadth was compared between groups using two-sided Wilcoxon rank-sum tests. TCRdb retrieved this table from immuneACCESS and kept in-frame rearrangements only. Not all clones are present; in checked studies, unresolved V genes account for under half, and no reason is known for the remainder. The DNA gave D and trimming, while V, J and clone size come from that table. The sample table holds 200,000 to 250,000 clones, of which more than 75% were seen once. The top ten hold roughly 10% of the sample.

The chain uses TRBV18 and TRBJ1-6, and TRBD1 matches 8 of the central bases. This specimen consisted of peripheral blood, obtained in a trial of Ad26.COV2.S vaccine versus placebo. The clonotype was recovered from a person between 18 and 59 years old who received the Ad26.COV2.S COVID-19 vaccine or a placebo. The DNA sequence follows: TGTGCCAGCTCACCTTCTGACAGGGGTTCACCCCTCCACTTT. Translated, it gives CASSPSDRGSPLHF.